Following are 16 T cell receptor beta chains from one sample sequenced in a study of OX40 agonist ivuxolimab in advanced cancers. Assay used: immunoSEQ multiplex PCR; TCRdb lists only in-frame clones, some missing. The table records about 80,000 clones, around nine tenths of them present only once. The sample here was CD4+ or CD8+ T cells sorted from blood, taken in a trial of the OX40 agonist ivuxolimab. Receptors were obtained from an adult with an advanced solid tumor such as melanoma, head and neck, liver or kidney cancer.

In its sample, this clone was seen once. The chain links TRBV7-7 to TRBJ2-5; D unresolved. This CDR3 is built from 13 residues. Looked up from germline, CDR1 is SSHAT and CDR2 is FNYEAQ (reference sequence). Trimming took off 1 base at V and 4 bases at J, with 7 bases between the two ends. This chain's CDR3 is CASSLDVRETQYF. CDR3 DNA: TGTGCCAGCAGCTTAGATGTTAGAGAGACCCAGTACTTC.

The genes are TRBV6-1 and TRBJ1-2; perhaps TRBD1 as D (5 bases). V lost 4 bases, J lost 5 bases, and 11 bases lay in between. This CDR3 spans 13 amino acids. Germline-derived CDR1 and CDR2 are MNHNS and SASEGT. The CDR3 is CASSGQGPYGYTF. The CDR3 DNA reads TGTGCCAGCAGTGGGCAGGGTCCTTATGGCTACACCTTC.

The chain recombines TRBV18 with TRBJ1-2, with 9 positions matching TRBD1. V was clipped by 3 bases and J by 4 bases; unmatched bases: 12. The CDR3 length is 17 residues. CDR1 is KGHSH, CDR2 LQKENI, per germline. CDR3 protein: CASSPSVTQGQGYGYTF. The CDR3 bases are TGTGCCAGCTCACCCTCGGTTACCCAGGGACAGGGCTATGGCTACACCTTC.

The chain is built from TRBV18 and TRBJ1-3; TRBD1 is a possible D gene (5 bases). Germline V CDR1 and CDR2: KGHSH, LQKENI. Between the trimmed V and J ends, which lost 1 base and 2 bases, there was a span of 12 bases. CDR3 length: 16 residues. The CDR3 region has the DNA TGTGCCAGCTCACCACAGAAGGGGAAGACTGGAAACACCATATATTTT. It translates to CASSPQKGKTGNTIYF. Full variable domain (outside the CDR3, taken from reference TRBV18 and TRBJ1-3): NAGVMQNPRHLVRRRGQEARLRCSPMKGHSHVYWYRQLPEEGLKFMVYLQKENIIDESGMPKERFSAEFPKEGPSILRIQQVVRGDSAAYFCASSPQKGKTGNTIYFGEGSWLTVV.

The chain carries TRBV28 and TRBJ2-2; 9 nucleotides line up with TRBD2. CDR3 length: 16 residues. CDR1 is MDHEN and CDR2 is SYDVKM in the germline V gene. J lost 7 bases, V lost 5 bases, and 11 bases had no gene match. The CDR3 DNA follows: TGTGCCAGCAGTCCTAGCGGGATAAGTGGTAGCGGGGAGCTGTTTTTT. It encodes CASSPSGISGSGELFF.

As regards this clone: At the DNA level, this CDR3 is encoded by other sequences in the same sample as well. The chain carries TRBV7-2 and TRBJ2-1, with 10 bases aligning to TRBD2. J gave up 4 bases and V 0 bases, and 0 bases lay outside the gene matches. This CDR3 is 15 amino acids long. Germline V lookup: CDR1 SGHTA, CDR2 FQGNSA. CDR3 sequence reads: CASSLALAGYNEQFF. Here the CDR3 DNA reads TGTGCCAGCAGCTTAGCACTAGCGGGATACAATGAGCAGTTCTTC.

This sequence joins TRBV28 and TRBJ1-2; D ambiguous. V shed 2 bases and J shed 5 bases, with 9 bases lying between them. This CDR3 is 13 amino acids long. Germline CDR1 is MDHEN and CDR2 is SYDVKM. In DNA, the CDR3 is TGTGCCAGCAGTTTAAAGTCGGGGTATGGCTACACCTTC. Encoded protein: CASSLKSGYGYTF.

V is TRBV5-1 and J is TRBJ2-1; 10 bases match TRBD2. The length of the CDR3 is 16 residues. Germline assignment: CDR1 SGHRS and CDR2 YFSETQ. V trimming: 4 bases; J trimming: 6 bases; junction bases outside the gene matches: 10. CDR3: CASSTKASGGPNEQFF. As DNA, the CDR3 is TGCGCCAGCAGCACCAAGGCTAGCGGGGGCCCCAATGAGCAGTTCTTC.

CDR3 DNA: TGTGCCAGCTCACCAGTCGCAGGGGGAGAGACCCAGTACTTC. Translation gives CASSPVAGGETQYF. The chain carries TRBV18 and TRBJ2-5, with 7 bases aligning to TRBD1. The V gene end was trimmed by 2 bases and the J gene end by 4 bases; junction bases not matched to a gene: 4. CDR3 length equals 14 residues. CDR1 and CDR2 from the germline V gene are KGHSH and LQKENI.

The V and J genes are TRBV15 and TRBJ1-2; 8 bases match TRBD1. V lost 4 bases to trimming and J lost 2 bases; unmatched junction nucleotides: 0. Germline V gives CDR1 LNHNV, CDR2 YYDKDF (reference sequence). This CDR3 spans 13 amino acids. The CDR3, as DNA: TGTGCCACCAGCACAGGGGGCAACTATGGCTACACCTTC. It translates to CATSTGGNYGYTF.

This clone was observed a handful of times. This sequence joins TRBV21-1 and TRBJ2-2; the D call in the table, TRBD2, was not verified against the DNA. TRBV21-1 is assigned pseudogene status. The CDR3 extends over 16 amino acids. The CDR3 loop is CASSRRDFTNTGELFF. The CDR3 DNA follows: TGTGCCAGCAGCAGACGGGACTTTACGAACACCGGGGAGCTGTTTTTT.

The rearrangement joins TRBV28 to TRBJ2-2; maybe TRBD1 (6 bases). CDR3 size: 15 residues. The V gene lost 6 bases and the J gene lost 5 bases, with 16 bases spanning the gap. Germline values: CDR1 MDHEN, CDR2 SYDVKM. CDR3 in amino acids: CASRGATGRTGELFF. CDR3 nucleotide sequence: TGTGCCAGCAGGGGGGCGACAGGCCGGACCGGGGAGCTGTTTTTT. Supplemented by reference TRBV28 and TRBJ2-2, the full variable domain reads DVKVTQSSRYLVKRTGEKVFLECVQDMDHENMFWYRQDPGLGLRLIYFSYDVKMKEKGDIPEGYSVSREKKERFSLILESASTNQTSMYLCASRGATGRTGELFFGEGSRLTVL.

The CDR3 loop reads CASSLDMGRGTEAFF. Here the CDR3 DNA reads TGTGCCAGCAGCTTAGACATGGGGCGAGGCACTGAAGCTTTCTTT. The gene calls are TRBV7-9 and TRBJ1-1, with D perhaps matching TRBD1 (5 bases). The length of the CDR3 is 15 residues. The germline V gene encodes CDR1 SEHNR and CDR2 FQNEAQ (reference sequence). V was shortened by 1 base and J by 4 bases, with 13 bases between the two germline ends.

J is TRBJ1-2 and V is TRBV5-1; 9 bases line up with TRBD1. V shed 5 bases, J shed 3 bases, and the junction held 8 bases outside the gene matches. The CDR3 contains 15 residues. The V gene's germline CDR1 is SGHRS and CDR2 YFSETQ. The CDR3 nucleotides are TGCGCCAGCAGATCGACGGGACAGGGTGACTATGGCTACACCTTC. Encoded protein: CASRSTGQGDYGYTF.

This chain joins TRBV6-4 and TRBJ2-2, with D possibly matching TRBD1 (7 bases). Germline V lookup: CDR1 MRHNA, CDR2 SNTAGT. V was clipped by 6 bases and J by 6 bases, with 14 bases between them. This CDR3 is 14 amino acids long. CDR3 DNA: TGTGCCAGCAGATACTCCAGGGGGGCCGGGGAGCTGTTTTTT. Translation: CASRYSRGAGELFF.

The chain uses TRBV30 and TRBJ1-2, with 8 bases aligning to TRBD1. V was pared by 3 bases and J by 4 bases, with 7 bases of the junction left unmatched. This CDR3 has 14 amino acids. The V gene's germline CDR1 is GTSNPN and CDR2 SVGIG (reference sequence). The CDR3 region has the DNA TGTGCCTGGAGCCAGGGGGCGGTCCCCTATGGCTACACCTTC. It codes for CAWSQGAVPYGYTF. The full variable domain, its missing parts supplied by reference TRBV30 and TRBJ1-2, is SQTIHQWPATLVQPVGSPLSLECTVEGTSNPNLYWYRQAAGRGLQLLFYSVGIGQISSEVPQNLSASRPQDRQFILSSKKLLLSDSGFYLCAWSQGAVPYGYTFGSGTRLTVV.